This TCR beta chain originates from a study of T cell responses to AZD1222 COVID-19 vaccine. Whole-study results and caveats: Reports say nearly half of spike-specific TCRs go after unmutated variant regions. Every sample of the repertoires postdated the peak T cell response. Receipt of two AZD1222 doses was followed by a rise in Spike-specific TCR breadth and depth.

Points on this clone: What it binds is unknown.

V lost 1 base and J lost 3; bases outside the gene matches: 11. Germline V gives CDR1 SGHTA, CDR2 FQGNSA. The CDR3 length is 17 residues. TCRdb's copy holds only in-frame clones and misses some; the assay was immunoSEQ multiplex PCR. The sample lists 35,000 or so clones; 85% to 90% were seen once. This sequence joins TRBV7-2 and TRBJ2-7; 8 bases are a match to TRBD1. The sequences come from peripheral blood, collected on day 0 of AZD1222 vaccination. This sequence originates from an adult in good health. CDR3 region: CASSLEGSGTGDYEQYF. In DNA form, the CDR3 reads TGTGCCAGCAGCTTAGAGGGTTCCGGGACAGGAGACTACGAGCAGTACTTC.